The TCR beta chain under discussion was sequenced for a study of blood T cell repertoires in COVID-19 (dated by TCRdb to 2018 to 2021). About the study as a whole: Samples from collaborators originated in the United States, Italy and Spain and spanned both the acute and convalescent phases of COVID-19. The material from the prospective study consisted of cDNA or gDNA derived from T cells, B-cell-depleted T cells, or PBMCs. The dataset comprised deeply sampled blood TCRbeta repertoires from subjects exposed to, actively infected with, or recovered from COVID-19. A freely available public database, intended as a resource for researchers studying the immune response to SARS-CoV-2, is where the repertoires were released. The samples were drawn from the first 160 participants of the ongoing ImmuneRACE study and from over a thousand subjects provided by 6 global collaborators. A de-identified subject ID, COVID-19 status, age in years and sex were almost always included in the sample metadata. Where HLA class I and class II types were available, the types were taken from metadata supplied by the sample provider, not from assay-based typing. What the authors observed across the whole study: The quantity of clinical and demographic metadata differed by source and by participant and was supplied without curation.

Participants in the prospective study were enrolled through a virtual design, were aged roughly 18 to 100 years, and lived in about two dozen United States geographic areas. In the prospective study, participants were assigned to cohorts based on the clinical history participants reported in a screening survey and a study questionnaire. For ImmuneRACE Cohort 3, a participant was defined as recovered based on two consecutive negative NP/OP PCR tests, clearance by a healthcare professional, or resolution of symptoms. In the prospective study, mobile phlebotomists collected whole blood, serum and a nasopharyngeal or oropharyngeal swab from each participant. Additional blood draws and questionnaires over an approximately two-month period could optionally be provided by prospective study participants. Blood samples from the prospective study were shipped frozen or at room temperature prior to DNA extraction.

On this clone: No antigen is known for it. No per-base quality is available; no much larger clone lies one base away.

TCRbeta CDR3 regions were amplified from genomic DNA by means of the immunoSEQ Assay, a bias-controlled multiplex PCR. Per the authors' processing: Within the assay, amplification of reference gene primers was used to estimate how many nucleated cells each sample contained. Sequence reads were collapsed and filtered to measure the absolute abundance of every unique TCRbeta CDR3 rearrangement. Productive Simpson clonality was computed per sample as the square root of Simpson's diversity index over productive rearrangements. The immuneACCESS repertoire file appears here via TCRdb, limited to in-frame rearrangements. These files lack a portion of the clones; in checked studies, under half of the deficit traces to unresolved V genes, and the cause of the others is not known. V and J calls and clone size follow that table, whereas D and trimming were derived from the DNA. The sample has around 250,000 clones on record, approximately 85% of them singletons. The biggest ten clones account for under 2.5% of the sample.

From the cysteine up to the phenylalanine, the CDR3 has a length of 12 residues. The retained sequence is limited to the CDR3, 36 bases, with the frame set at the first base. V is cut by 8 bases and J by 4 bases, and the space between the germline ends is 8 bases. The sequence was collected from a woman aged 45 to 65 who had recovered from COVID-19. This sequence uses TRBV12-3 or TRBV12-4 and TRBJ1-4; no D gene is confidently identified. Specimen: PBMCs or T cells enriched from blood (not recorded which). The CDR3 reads CASGGDNEKLFF. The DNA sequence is TGTGCCAGCGGAGGAGATAATGAAAAACTGTTTTTT.